These T cell receptor beta chains were read from a single sample in a study of prognosis after radiotherapy for stage I lung cancer. TCRdb redid the calling of the multiplex PCR reads with MiXCR, one entry per CDR3 protein. The table shows about 28,000 distinct CDR3 sequences, with approximately 44% occurring only once. The sequencing used PBMCs, collected before or after stereotactic body radiation therapy (not recorded which). The source of these receptors is a donor aged 50 or older with non-small cell lung cancer. Each CDR3 is given with its conserved first and last residue. A D gene is named only where the DNA matches it firmly. Size values are once, few and many counts, or a class for expanded clones, and some rows have none.

cdr3_length clone_size j_call v_call d_call cdr3_nt cdr3_aa
13 . TRBJ2-3 TRBV7-8 TRBD2 TGTGCCAGCATCTTTGCGGGAGAGGATACGCGGTATTTT CASIFAGEDTRYF
13 many TRBJ2-7 TRBV14 . TGTGCCAGCAGCCTTAGGCGTGCCTACGAGCAGTACTTC CASSLRRAYEQYF
13 . TRBJ1-6 TRBV30 . TGTGCCTGGCAGGGGTTCTATAATTCACCCCTCCACTTT CAWQGFYNSPLHF
16 many TRBJ2-1 TRBV4-3 . TGCGCCAGCAGCCAAGACTCACAGGGAAACAACAATGAGCAGTTCTTC CASSQDSQGNNNEQFF
12 . TRBJ2-7 TRBV7-8 . TGTACCAGCAGCTTAGTGATCCAAGAGCAGTACTTC CTSSLVIQEQYF
20 once TRBJ1-3 TRBV6-9 . TGTGCCAGCAGTTACTTTTCCTGGACCAGCGCCGGCTACTCTGGAAACACCATATATTTT CASSYFSWTSAGYSGNTIYF
16 many TRBJ2-5 TRBV18 . TGTGCCAGCTCACCAGGTGCCCCACGTTCCCAAGAGACCCAGTACTTC CASSPGAPRSQETQYF
14 many TRBJ2-3 TRBV27 TRBD2 TGTGCCAGCACCCGCGGGGGGGAGACAGATACGCAGTATTTT CASTRGGETDTQYF
19 . TRBJ2-3 TRBV24-1 . TGTGCCACCAGTGATTTCCAGGGAATCCATGGGGCAGGGGTAGATACGCAGTGTTTT CATSDFQGIHGAGVDTQCF
14 . TRBJ2-1 TRBV27 . TGTGCCAGCACCCATTCGGTAGTAGGCAATGAGCAGTTCTTC CASTHSVVGNEQFF
17 many TRBJ2-1 TRBV18 . TGTGCCAGCTCACCACAGTCGTTTGGGATCTCCTACAATGAGCAGTTCTTC CASSPQSFGISYNEQFF
17 many TRBJ1-4 TRBV4-3 . TGCGCCAGCAGCCAAGAATTATCGACAGCAACTAATGAAAAACTGTTTTTT CASSQELSTATNEKLFF
15 many TRBJ2-5 TRBV4-3 . TGCGCCAGCAGCCAAGGGGCAGACAGGAAAGAGACCCAGTACTTC CASSQGADRKETQYF
17 . TRBJ2-7 TRBV24-1 TRBD1 TGTGCCACCAGTGATTTGGATGGGACAGGGATTACCTACGAGCAGTACTTC CATSDLDGTGITYEQYF
14 . TRBJ2-5 TRBV5-8 . TGTGCCAGCAGCTTGGAACCCCAGGCGGAGACCCAGTACTTC CASSLEPQAETQYF
13 . TRBJ1-4 TRBV6-1 . TGTGCCAGCAGTGAAATTCCGAGCGTCAGACTGCTTTTT CASSEIPSVRLLF
16 once TRBJ2-2 TRBV10-3 TRBD1 TGTGCCATCAGTAAAGACAGGGTTCGGGACACCTGTGAGCTGTTTTTT CAISKDRVRDTCELFF
15 many TRBJ2-3 TRBV6-2/TRBV6-3 . TGTGCCAGCAGTTCGGCTAGCAGACGCACAGATACGCAGTATTTT CASSSASRRTDTQYF
14 . TRBJ2-7 TRBV7-2 . TGTGCCAGCAGCTCCGCTAGGGGCTCCTACGAGCAGTACTTC CASSSARGSYEQYF
19 . TRBJ2-2 TRBV7-6 . TGTGCCAGATATATTGGCCCTCCAAACAGCAGAAACTACACCGGGGAGCTGTTTTTT CARYIGPPNSRNYTGELFF
15 . TRBJ2-2 TRBV24-1 TRBD2 TGTTCCACCAGTTATCAGCGGGGCTCTTTCGGGGAGCTGTTTTTT CSTSYQRGSFGELFF
16 . TRBJ1-1 TRBV9 . TGTGCCAGCAGCTCCGTACAGGGAATCTTGAGTACTGAAGCTTTCTTT CASSSVQGILSTEAFF
18 . TRBJ2-4 TRBV10-3 . TGTGCCATCAGTGAGACAGTGAGAGGTTCCATGCCCAAAAACATTCAGTACTTC CAISETVRGSMPKNIQYF
13 many TRBJ1-6 TRBV29-1 TRBD1 TGCAGCGTTCAGCACCGGGACAGGTCACCCCTCCACTTT CSVQHRDRSPLHF
13 . TRBJ2-5 TRBV27 . TGTGCCAGCAGTTTGCTACAGGGGGGGCGATTGTACTTC CASSLLQGGRLYF
15 once TRBJ2-1 TRBV20-1 . TGCAGTCCCCGGGGAGGCAGGAGGGCCATGTATGAGCAGTTCTTC CSPRGGRRAMYEQFF
18 many TRBJ2-1 TRBV9 . TGTGCCAGCAGCCCTGGGGAGGACGCGGGGAGCTCCTACAATGAGCAGTTCTTC CASSPGEDAGSSYNEQFF
13 many TRBJ1-5 TRBV11-3 . TGTGCCAGCAGCCAGACCGATGATCAGCCCCAGCATTTT CASSQTDDQPQHF
14 . TRBJ2-2 TRBV6-1 . TGTGCCAGCAGTGACGGGACGGACACCGGGGAGCTGTTTTTT CASSDGTDTGELFF
14 many TRBJ2-1 TRBV6-5 . TGTGCCAGCAGTTACTCGAAGTTGGGATCCCAGCAGTTCTTC CASSYSKLGSQQFF
15 once TRBJ2-1 TRBV30 TRBD2 TGTGCCTGGAGTGTACGCGGCGGGAGCACCGATGAACAGTTCTTC CAWSVRGGSTDEQFF
13 many TRBJ2-7 TRBV3-1 . TGTGCCAGCAGCCGGGGAATACGGGACGAGCAGTACTTC CASSRGIRDEQYF
17 few TRBJ1-2 TRBV5-6 TRBD1 TGTGCCAGCAGCTTGCTTCAGGACAGGGGGCTCTACTATGGCTACACCTTC CASSLLQDRGLYYGYTF
16 . TRBJ1-1 TRBV5-1 . TGCGCCAGCAGCCACAGTCGACAGGTGTTTAGCACTGAAGCTTTCTTT CASSHSRQVFSTEAFF
15 medium-sized TRBJ2-2 TRBV2 . TGTGCCAGCAGGGGGGGCGGACAGCACACCGGGGAGCTGTTTTTT CASRGGGQHTGELFF
13 . TRBJ1-2 TRBV20-1 . TGCAGTGCTCCCACAGCCCTTAACTATGGCTACACCTTC CSAPTALNYGYTF
16 medium-sized TRBJ2-7 TRBV11-2 TRBD2 TGTGCCAGCAGCCCAGGGACTAGCGGGAGGTACTACGAGCAGTACTTC CASSPGTSGRYYEQYF
16 many TRBJ2-1 TRBV2 TRBD2 TGTGCCAGCAGTGAAGTGGGAGGGACCCTTCCAAATGAGCAGTTCTTC CASSEVGGTLPNEQFF
16 many TRBJ1-2 TRBV7-2 TRBD1 TGTGCCAGCAGCTTAATAACAGGGGAAGGGACCTATGGCTACACCTTC CASSLITGEGTYGYTF
16 few TRBJ2-3 TRBV28 TRBD2 TGTGCCAGCAGTATTATAGCGGGGAAGGATGCAGATACGCAGTATTTT CASSIIAGKDADTQYF